The 15 T cell receptor beta chains given below trace back to one sample, sequenced in a study of blood T cell repertoires in COVID-19. The method was immunoSEQ multiplex PCR; TCRdb's version includes in-frame clones alone and lacks a portion of them. The data show 150,000 to 200,000 clones, 80% seen once. The sample comprised PBMCs or T cells enriched from blood (not recorded which). These receptors were collected from a man in his 60s who had been exposed to COVID-19.

This chain joins TRBV30 and TRBJ1-4; maybe TRBD1 (6 bases). Germline CDR1 reads GTSNPN; CDR2 reads SVGIG (reference sequence). Trimming stripped 0 bases from V and 4 bases from J, with 12 bases between. The CDR3 covers 15 residues. CDR3 region: CAWSVGAGINEKLFF. The CDR3 region has the DNA TGTGCCTGGAGTGTGGGGGCAGGGATTAATGAAAAACTGTTTTTT.

J is TRBJ1-4 and V is TRBV20-1; tentative D call: TRBD1 (5 bases). The germline V gene encodes CDR1 DFQATT and CDR2 SNEGSKA (reference sequence). CDR3 size: 15 residues. Deletions cut 3 bases from V and 7 bases from J, with 18 bases between. This chain's CDR3 is CSASISQGPGEKLFF. The CDR3 nucleotides are TGCAGTGCTAGTATTTCTCAGGGCCCCGGTGAAAAACTGTTTTTT.

In its sample, this clone was seen once. This sequence joins TRBV6-5 and TRBJ2-5, with 7 bases matching TRBD2. Germline V lookup: CDR1 MNHEY, CDR2 SVGAGI. Trimming at V came to 5 bases and at J to 1 base, leaving 7 bases not matched to a gene. The CDR3 runs 15 residues. The CDR3 bases are TGTGCCAGCAGTCGTGTGCTAGCGGCCCAAGAGACCCAGTACTTC. Encoded protein: CASSRVLAAQETQYF.

In regard to this clone: The final CDR3 position lacks the conserved phenylalanine or tryptophan, pointing to a likely read error. The DNA is omitted, as the CDR3 cannot be located on it reliably, and the CDR3 follows TCRdb's listing. V usage is TRBV12-2 and J usage is TRBJ2-7; no DNA check was done on the table's D call, TRBD2. TRBV12-2 is termed a pseudogene. Termini included, the CDR3 measures 14 amino acids. CDR3 in amino acids: CASRLVRLAAASRI.

The V and J genes are TRBV25-1 and TRBJ2-5; 8 bases map to TRBD1. V gave up 7 bases and J gave up 9 bases; unmatched junction bases: 13. This CDR3 spans 14 amino acids. Germline CDR1 is MGHDK and CDR2 is SYGVNS. In DNA, the CDR3 is TGTGCCAGCAATTCCGGGACAGGCTGGTTGGCCCAGTACTTC. Its translation is CASNSGTGWLAQYF.

The rearrangement uses TRBV14 and TRBJ1-1; no definite D call. Germline V gene lookup returns CDR1 SGHDN and CDR2 FVKESK. This CDR3 has 15 amino acids. The germline V and J ends were trimmed by 1 base and 1 base, with 10 bases remaining between them. The CDR3 DNA follows: TGTGCCAGCAGCCAAGCCAGAACCCCGAACACTGAAGCTTTCTTT. Its translation is CASSQARTPNTEAFF.

The J gene is TRBJ2-7, the V gene TRBV12-3 or TRBV12-4; D is ambiguous. V gave up 10 bases and J gave up 2 bases, with 15 bases separating them. The CDR3 is 13 amino acids. The CDR3 reads CATAPHSTYEQYF. The CDR3 coding sequence is TGTGCCACCGCCCCCCATAGCACCTACGAGCAGTACTTC.

V is TRBV2 and J is TRBJ1-3; 8 bases fit TRBD1. V shed 3 bases and J 5 bases; nucleotides not matched to a gene: 3. The CDR3 sequence is 14 residues long. From germline, CDR1 is SNHLY and CDR2 FYNNEI. The CDR3 reads CASSDGTGRNTIYF. The CDR3, as DNA: TGTGCCAGCAGTGACGGGACAGGCCGAAACACCATATATTTT.

This clone was counted at least ten times. The chain employs TRBV9 and TRBJ1-2, with D possibly being TRBD1 (5 bases). Germline-derived CDR1 and CDR2 are SGDLS and YYNGEE. V was pared by 3 bases and J by 2 bases, with 14 bases between. The CDR3 loop spans 15 amino acids. The CDR3 region has the DNA TGTGCCAGCAGCGGCGTGGGGACTCTCAACTATGGCTACACCTTC. As protein: CASSGVGTLNYGYTF. The complete variable domain, with remaining parts taken from reference TRBV9 and TRBJ1-2, reads DSGVTQTPKHLITATGQRVTLRCSPRSGDLSVYWYQQSLDQGLQFLIQYYNGEERAKGNILERFSAQQFPDLHSELNLSSLELGDSALYFCASSGVGTLNYGYTFGSGTRLTVV.

Here the CDR3 reads CSASKVGTATWNTEAFF. DNA of the CDR3: TGCAGTGCTAGTAAGGTCGGGACTGCCACTTGGAACACTGAAGCTTTCTTT. The chain combines TRBV20-1 with TRBJ1-1; TRBD1 might be the D (5 bases). This CDR3 is built from 17 residues. The germline V gene encodes CDR1 DFQATT and CDR2 SNEGSKA (reference sequence). V was cut by 3 bases and J by 1 base, with 21 bases left in between.

This CDR3 reads CASSETGGSYNEQFF. The CDR3 nucleotides read TGTGCCAGTAGTGAAACAGGGGGCTCCTACAATGAGCAGTTCTTC. This chain links TRBV19 with TRBJ2-1; 8 bases line up with TRBD1. The CDR3 sequence is 15 residues long. After removal of 5 bases from V and 0 bases from J, the junction contained 3 bases not matched to a gene. Germline V CDR1 and CDR2: LNHDA, SQIVND (reference sequence).

In this sample, this clone turned up a few times. J is TRBJ1-1 and V is TRBV4-1, with 7 nucleotides matching TRBD1. CDR3 length: 14 amino acids. The germline V gene has CDR1 MGHRA and CDR2 YSYEKL. Losses at the gene ends were 3 bases for V and 7 bases for J; bases not matched to a gene: 8. The chain's CDR3 is CASSQGDSYLEAFF. The CDR3 region has the DNA TGCGCCAGCAGCCAGGGGGACAGTTACCTTGAAGCTTTCTTT.

This chain connects TRBV6-5 to TRBJ1-5; D may be TRBD1 (6 bases). The CDR3 contains 16 residues. Germline V CDR1 and CDR2: MNHEY, SVGAGI. Trimming shortened V by 4 bases and J by 0 bases, and 13 bases separated the two germline ends. CDR3 sequence reads: CASSSLTGISNQPQHF. The CDR3 DNA sequence: TGTGCCAGCAGTTCCCTAACAGGGATTAGCAATCAGCCCCAGCATTTT.

CDR3 sequence: CASSPTGNTGELFF. The CDR3 region has the DNA TGTGCCAGCAGCCCGACAGGGAACACCGGGGAGCTGTTTTTT. The chain employs TRBV7-8 and TRBJ2-2, with D tentatively TRBD1 (6 bases). This CDR3 has 14 amino acids. Trimming left V 5 bases short and J 1 base short, with 8 bases between. Germline assignment: CDR1 SGHVS and CDR2 FQNEAQ.

The chain is built from TRBV18 and TRBJ2-5, with TRBD2 matching 12 bases. CDR3 length: 16 residues. Trimming cost V 2 bases and J 2 bases; bases outside gene matches: 3. The germline V gene encodes CDR1 KGHSH and CDR2 LQKENI. CDR3 amino acids: CASSPMGTSGQETQYF. CDR3 nucleotides: TGTGCCAGCTCACCAATGGGGACTAGCGGGCAAGAGACCCAGTACTTC.